The 26 T cell receptor beta chains listed next were all sequenced from one sample in a study of cytomegalovirus exposure and HLA in healthy donors. TCRdb's copy holds only in-frame clones and misses some; the assay was immunoSEQ multiplex PCR. The sample includes roughly 52,000 clones, about nine tenths of them seen just once. The sequenced material came from PBMCs. The receptor set was obtained from a man aged 18 to 30 in good health and CMV-seronegative.

This clone has only one observation. The chain is built from TRBV19 and TRBJ1-1, with D maybe TRBD1 (6 bases). Germline CDR1 is LNHDA and CDR2 is SQIVND (reference sequence). The V end was cut by 4 bases, the J end by 1 base, with 7 bases between. The CDR3 extends over 13 amino acids. CDR3 sequence: CASSKTGNTEAFF. CDR3 DNA: TGTGCCAGTAGTAAGACAGGGAACACTGAAGCTTTCTTT.

The chain uses TRBV5-4 and TRBJ1-5, with a possible D match to TRBD1 (5 bases). CDR1 and CDR2 from the germline V gene are SGHNT and YYREEE (reference sequence). The germline V and J ends were trimmed by 10 bases and 3 bases, with 11 bases remaining between them. CDR3 size: 12 residues. The CDR3 bases are TGTGCCTGGGGCAGGGACAATCAGCCCCAGCATTTT. As protein: CAWGRDNQPQHF.

The chain links TRBV19 to TRBJ2-7; 7 bases agree with TRBD1. The CDR3 is made up of 13 amino acids. V was clipped by 5 bases and J by 3 bases; unmatched bases: 4. Germline values: CDR1 LNHDA, CDR2 SQIVND (reference sequence). This CDR3 is CASSGDRGYEQYF. The CDR3 bases are TGTGCCAGTAGTGGGGACAGAGGCTACGAGCAGTACTTC.

V usage is TRBV28 and J usage is TRBJ2-2; TRBD2 matches at 9 bases. The CDR3 is 13 residues long. V trimming: 5 bases; J trimming: 9 bases; junction bases outside the gene matches: 4. CDR1 and CDR2 (germline): MDHEN, SYDVKM. CDR3 coding DNA: TGTGCCAGCAGTGGGACTAGCTTCTGGGAGCTGTTTTTT. It specifies CASSGTSFWELFF.

The chain links TRBV19 to TRBJ2-7; TRBD1 aligns across 10 bases. The CDR3 contains 15 residues. With V trimmed by 3 bases and J by 4 bases, 6 bases remained unmatched. In germline, CDR1 is LNHDA, CDR2 SQIVND (reference sequence). CDR3 in amino acids: CASSISGTGAYEQYF. As DNA, the CDR3 is TGTGCCAGTAGTATCTCCGGGACAGGGGCTTACGAGCAGTACTTC. Together with reference TRBV19 and TRBJ2-7, the CDR3 gives the full variable domain: DGGITQSPKYLFRKEGQNVTLSCEQNLNHDAMYWYRQDPGQGLRLIYYSQIVNDFQKGDIAEGYSVSREKKESFPLTVTSAQKNPTAFYLCASSISGTGAYEQYFGPGTRLTVT.

This chain uses TRBV2 with TRBJ2-1; D possibly corresponds to TRBD1 (6 bases). This CDR3 region has 15 residues. Trimming cost V 4 bases and J 1 base, with 11 bases left between them. Germline V gene lookup returns CDR1 SNHLY and CDR2 FYNNEI. The chain's CDR3 is CASSVQGWSYNEQFF. Written as DNA, the CDR3 is TGTGCCAGCAGTGTACAGGGTTGGTCCTACAATGAGCAGTTCTTC.

CDR3 in DNA: TGCGCCAGCCACAGGGCTAATGAGCAGTTCTTC. It translates to CASHRANEQFF. The chain employs TRBV5-1 and TRBJ2-1, with a possible D match to TRBD1 (6 bases). V lost 7 bases, J lost 7 bases, and 9 bases lay in between. The CDR3 contains 11 residues. Germline assignment: CDR1 SGHRS and CDR2 YFSETQ.

The chain employs TRBV29-1 and TRBJ2-1, with a possible D match to TRBD2 (5 bases). Trimming shortened V by 4 bases and J by 6 bases, and 10 bases separated the two germline ends. Germline V lookup: CDR1 SQVTM, CDR2 ANQGSEA. The CDR3 has 12 amino acids. CDR3 in amino acids: CSVGEGRNEQFF. Here the CDR3 DNA reads TGCAGCGTTGGCGAGGGCCGCAATGAGCAGTTCTTC.

This sequence joins TRBV14 and TRBJ2-3; maybe TRBD2 (6 bases). Trimming left V 5 bases short and J 6 bases short, with 15 bases between. The CDR3 has 14 residues. The germline gives CDR1 SGHDN, CDR2 FVKESK. DNA for the CDR3: TGTGCCAGCAGCTCGGGACTTCTCTTGGATACGCAGTATTTT. The encoded protein is CASSSGLLLDTQYF.

CDR3 coding DNA: TGCGCCAGCAGCCAACTCGTACGGAGTGAGCAGTTCTTC. Protein: CASSQLVRSEQFF. This chain joins TRBV4-1 and TRBJ2-1; D unclear. V was clipped by 2 bases and J by 9 bases, with 11 bases between them. Germline V gene lookup returns CDR1 MGHRA and CDR2 YSYEKL. The CDR3 has 13 amino acids.

This chain uses TRBV7-9 with TRBJ1-2; D remains ambiguous. Trimming left V 5 bases short and J 8 bases short, with 12 bases between. Germline lookup yields CDR1 SEHNR and CDR2 FQNEAQ (reference sequence). The CDR3 has 12 amino acids. The CDR3, as DNA: TGTGCCAGCAGCCCCCTAGAAAGCGGCTACACCTTC. Protein sequence: CASSPLESGYTF.

J is TRBJ2-3 and V is TRBV19; D is ambiguous. Per germline, CDR1 LNHDA and CDR2 SQIVND (reference sequence). The ends were cut back, 5 bases at V and 0 bases at J, with 6 bases in the middle. The CDR3 is 13 residues long. Here the CDR3 reads CASSQTSTDTQYF. In nucleotides, the CDR3 is TGTGCCAGTAGTCAGACTAGCACAGATACGCAGTATTTT.

About this clone itself: One junction end disagrees with the germline gene, perhaps due to a read error. The V call is TRBV11-2, the J call TRBJ2-4; 8 bases align to TRBD1. In germline, CDR1 is SGHAT, CDR2 FQNNGV. The CDR3 has 17 residues. The CDR3 loop is CASSLAVGQGARNIQYF. The CDR3 DNA reads TGTGCCAGCAGCTTAGCGGTGGGGCAGGGGGCCAGAAACATTCAGTACTTC.

V and J are TRBV6-4 and TRBJ2-2, with a possible D match to TRBD2 (6 bases). V shed 4 bases and J shed 1 base, with 10 bases lying between them. Germline values: CDR1 MRHNA, CDR2 SNTAGT. The CDR3 is 15 residues long. CDR3 DNA sequence: TGTGCCAGCAGTGCTAGCGTTCAGAACACCGGGGAGCTGTTTTTT. It encodes CASSASVQNTGELFF.

This sequence joins TRBV19 and TRBJ2-7; 7 positions agree with TRBD2. The CDR3 covers 15 residues. Trimming took 2 bases from V and 2 from J; bases not matched to a gene: 6. Germline CDR1 and CDR2: LNHDA and SQIVND (reference sequence). CDR3 sequence: CASSINRDYTYEQYF. CDR3 nucleotide sequence: TGTGCCAGTAGTATAAACCGGGACTACACCTACGAGCAGTACTTC.

With respect to this clone: The same CDR3 is also encoded by other DNA sequences in this sample. The rearrangement joins TRBV5-1 to TRBJ1-4, with 9 bases fitting TRBD1. With 0 bases clipped from V and 8 bases from J, the junction kept 2 bases outside the gene matches. The germline V gene has CDR1 SGHRS and CDR2 YFSETQ. This CDR3 is 14 amino acids long. The CDR3 coding sequence is TGCGCCAGCAGCTTGGGGGACAGGGCCGAAAAACTGTTTTTT. Residues: CASSLGDRAEKLFF. Full variable domain (missing parts from reference TRBV5-1 and TRBJ1-4): KAGVTQTPRYLIKTRGQQVTLSCSPISGHRSVSWYQQTPGQGLQFLFEYFSETQRNKGNFPGRFSGRQFSNSRSEMNVSTLELGDSALYLCASSLGDRAEKLFFGSGTQLSVL.

This clone came up once. The chain joins TRBV18 to TRBJ2-7; 14 bases match TRBD2. The junction had 4 bases not matched to a gene; V was cut back by 3 bases and J by 6 bases. Germline assignment: CDR1 KGHSH and CDR2 LQKENI. This CDR3 is built from 15 residues. CDR3 DNA: TGTGCCAGCTCACCGGGACTAGCGGGAGTAAGCGAGCAGTACTTC. This gives the protein CASSPGLAGVSEQYF.

V and J are TRBV5-4 and TRBJ1-4, with 7 bases fitting TRBD1. Trimming cost V 4 bases and J 7 bases; bases outside gene matches: 7. Germline V gene sequence: CDR1 SGHNT, CDR2 YYREEE (reference sequence). The CDR3 runs to 14 residues. The chain's CDR3 is CASSGRDSPEKLFF. CDR3 DNA sequence: TGTGCCAGCAGCGGCCGGGACAGCCCTGAAAAACTGTTTTTT. Supplemented by reference TRBV5-4 and TRBJ1-4, the full variable domain reads ETGVTQSPTHLIKTRGQQVTLRCSSQSGHNTVSWYQQALGQGPQFIFQYYREEENGRGNFPPRFSGLQFPNYSSELNVNALELDDSALYLCASSGRDSPEKLFFGSGTQLSVL.

The chain combines TRBV28 with TRBJ2-1; TRBD2 agrees at 10 bases. Trimming cost V 3 bases and J 6 bases; bases outside gene matches: 5. This CDR3 contains 15 residues. Germline loops: CDR1 MDHEN, CDR2 SYDVKM. The DNA for the CDR3 is TGTGCCAGCAGTTTTCCAGCGGGGGGGGGCAATGAGCAGTTCTTC. Translation gives CASSFPAGGGNEQFF. The full variable domain, completed using reference TRBV28 and TRBJ2-1, is DVKVTQSSRYLVKRTGEKVFLECVQDMDHENMFWYRQDPGLGLRLIYFSYDVKMKEKGDIPEGYSVSREKKERFSLILESASTNQTSMYLCASSFPAGGGNEQFFGPGTRLTVL.

The V gene is TRBV18, the J gene TRBJ2-2, with TRBD2 matching over 11 bases. Germline trimming cut 3 bases from V and 5 bases from J; bases unmatched to any gene: 5. This CDR3 comprises 16 residues. Germline V gene lookup returns CDR1 KGHSH and CDR2 LQKENI. The CDR3 coding sequence is TGTGCCAGCTCACCCCCCGGGACTAGCGGAACCGGGGAGCTGTTTTTT. Translating it yields CASSPPGTSGTGELFF.

With regard to this clone: This specimen includes other DNA sequences encoding the same CDR3. This sequence joins TRBV28 and TRBJ2-1; TRBD2 is a possible D gene (6 bases). This CDR3 has 15 amino acids. V shed 1 base and J shed 7 bases, with 14 bases lying between them. Germline loops: CDR1 MDHEN, CDR2 SYDVKM. CDR3 bases: TGTGCCAGCAGTTTATATACGGGAGTATATAATGAGCAGTTCTTC. Its translation: CASSLYTGVYNEQFF.

DNA for the CDR3: TGTGCCACCAGCAGACCCCTAGCGGGAGGAGCAGATACGCAGTATTTT. Protein: CATSRPLAGGADTQYF. The V call is TRBV15, the J call TRBJ2-3; 11 bases match TRBD2. The CDR3 runs 16 residues. The germline V gene has CDR1 LNHNV and CDR2 YYDKDF (reference sequence). V was clipped by 2 bases and J by 4 bases; unmatched bases: 5.

This chain connects TRBV11-2 to TRBJ2-1; no reliable D call. The CDR3 has 11 residues. Germline CDR1 SGHAT, CDR2 FQNNGV. V gave up 6 bases and J gave up 7 bases, with 7 bases separating them. This chain's CDR3 is CASSPSNEQFF. DNA for the CDR3: TGTGCCAGCAGTCCCTCGAATGAGCAGTTCTTC.

V gene TRBV6-5 combines with J gene TRBJ2-7, with D possibly being TRBD1 (6 bases). This CDR3 region has 14 residues. V was cut by 0 bases and J by 7 bases, with 13 bases left in between. CDR1 is MNHEY and CDR2 is SVGAGI in the germline V gene. For the CDR3, the DNA is TGTGCCAGCAGTTACTCCCGGGGACAAGGGGAGCAGTACTTC. Amino acids: CASSYSRGQGEQYF.

The chain employs TRBV7-9 and TRBJ2-6, with D perhaps TRBD1 (5 bases). The CDR3 contains 13 residues. Germline V lookup: CDR1 SEHNR, CDR2 FQNEAQ (reference sequence). Trimming removed 8 bases at V and 0 bases at J, with 5 bases between. The DNA for the CDR3 is TGTGCCAGCGGACACTCTGGGGCCAACGTCCTGACTTTC. Its protein is CASGHSGANVLTF.

This sequence joins TRBV6-1 and TRBJ1-2; weak D call: TRBD1 (6 bases). CDR1 is MNHNS and CDR2 is SASEGT in the germline V gene. The CDR3 sequence is 13 residues long. V gave up 4 bases and J gave up 5 bases, with 11 bases separating them. DNA of the CDR3: TGTGCCAGCAGTGCCGGGACACGTTATGGCTACACCTTC. Amino acid sequence: CASSAGTRYGYTF.